These 14 T cell receptor beta chains were all obtained from the same sample, sequenced in a study of shared clonotypes between healthy human individuals. Here immunoSEQ multiplex PCR was the method, and the copy in TCRdb shows in-frame clones only, minus some. This table holds about 1 million clones, about 76% found once. Sequenced: memory CD4+ T cells sorted from blood. As for subset: CD45RA-negative fraction. The origin of the receptors is a young man in good health.

The chain combines TRBV4-1 with TRBJ2-3; 7 nucleotides align to TRBD2. The junction had 2 bases not matched to a gene; V was cut back by 4 bases and J by 1 base. The CDR3 consists of 14 residues. The germline gives CDR1 MGHRA, CDR2 YSYEKL. This CDR3 is CASSLGLGTDTQYF. The CDR3 region has the DNA TGCGCCAGCAGCCTAGGACTAGGCACAGATACGCAGTATTTT.

The chain carries TRBV30 and TRBJ1-3, with TRBD1 as a possible D gene (5 bases). The CDR3 contains 16 residues. The germline V gene has CDR1 GTSNPN and CDR2 SVGIG (reference sequence). The ends were cut back, 1 base at V and 1 base at J, with 14 bases in the middle. The CDR3 is CAWSGGVLGSGNTIYF. CDR3 sequence (DNA): TGTGCCTGGAGTGGGGGCGTTCTGGGATCTGGAAACACCATATATTTT.

This clone was observed once. A much larger clonotype is one base distant, so this may be a read error. The V and J genes are TRBV14 and TRBJ2-5, with D unresolved. Germline CDR1 SGHDN, CDR2 FVKESK. The CDR3 has 11 amino acids. V was trimmed by 5 bases and J by 4 bases, leaving 5 bases between them. The CDR3 nucleotides read TGTGCCAGCAGCTTATCAGAGACCCAGTACTTC. This encodes CASSLSETQYF.

The V call is TRBV5-6, the J call TRBJ2-3; D remains unclear. CDR1 SGHDT and CDR2 YYEEEE come from the germline V gene. The CDR3 length is 12 residues. The V end lost 0 bases, the J end lost 8 bases, and 7 bases lay between the germline ends. The CDR3 spells CASSLEWATQYF. As DNA, the CDR3 is TGTGCCAGCAGCTTGGAGTGGGCTACGCAGTATTTT.

This clone was observed at least ten times. CDR3 nucleotide sequence: TGTGCCAGTAGTCTAACCGGGACTAGCGGGGGAGGGACCGGGGAGCTGTTTTTT. As protein: CASSLTGTSGGGTGELFF. The rearrangement links TRBV19 to TRBJ2-2; 14 nucleotides agree with TRBD2. Germline CDR1 is LNHDA and CDR2 is SQIVND (reference sequence). The CDR3 covers 18 residues. With V trimmed by 5 bases and J by 5 bases, 10 bases remained unmatched.

In this sample, this clone turned up once. CDR3 loop: CSVAVSTGQETQYF. The CDR3 nucleotides are TGCAGCGTTGCCGTATCGACAGGGCAAGAGACCCAGTACTTC. This rearrangement joins TRBV29-1 to TRBJ2-5, with 7 nucleotides matching TRBD1. The V gene's germline CDR1 is SQVTM and CDR2 ANQGSEA. The CDR3 has 14 residues. The V and J ends lost 4 bases and 2 bases, in that order; junction bases with no gene match: 7.

The chain carries TRBV2 and TRBJ2-1; TRBD1 matches 7 bases. The CDR3 consists of 13 residues. V lost 6 bases to trimming and J lost 13 bases; unmatched junction nucleotides: 12. Germline CDR1 reads SNHLY; CDR2 reads FYNNEI. In DNA form, the CDR3 reads TGTGCCAGCAGCGAGTTGGACAGGATCCCCCAGTTCTTC. This sequence encodes CASSELDRIPQFF.

The chain joins TRBV9 to TRBJ1-1, with D possibly being TRBD1 (5 bases). V was pared by 4 bases and J by 4 bases, with 14 bases between. The CDR3 extends over 14 amino acids. Germline CDR1 SGDLS, CDR2 YYNGEE. The CDR3 sequence is CASSIQVRGTEAFF. In nucleotides, the CDR3 is TGTGCCAGCAGCATACAAGTAAGGGGCACTGAAGCTTTCTTT.

The rearrangement joins TRBV30 to TRBJ2-2; 7 positions match TRBD2. From germline, CDR1 is GTSNPN and CDR2 SVGIG (reference sequence). The CDR3 is made up of 13 amino acids. The junction had 7 bases not matched to a gene; V was cut back by 4 bases and J by 8 bases. CDR3 coding DNA: TGTGCCTGGATCCTTTTTAGCGGGGGGGAGCTGTTTTTT. This encodes CAWILFSGGELFF.

The chain recombines TRBV19 with TRBJ2-3; D gene uncertain. Trimming removed 6 bases at V and 1 base at J, with 17 bases between. Germline loops: CDR1 LNHDA, CDR2 SQIVND (reference sequence). The CDR3 is 16 amino acids. CDR3 nucleotides: TGTGCCAGTAGCACGAGAGAATTTCTAGGCACAGATACGCAGTATTTT. Amino acid sequence: CASSTREFLGTDTQYF.

The chain is built from TRBV11-2 and TRBJ2-5; tentative D call: TRBD1 (6 bases). This CDR3 region has 15 residues. Germline V lookup: CDR1 SGHAT, CDR2 FQNNGV. Trimming took 0 bases from V and 3 from J, leaving 11 bases between them. The CDR3 bases are TGTGCCAGCAGCTTAGATCACAGGGCCGAAGAGACCCAGTACTTC. As protein: CASSLDHRAEETQYF.

This clone was counted between two and nine times. J is TRBJ2-3 and V is TRBV25-1; a weak D match, TRBD2 (5 bases). V shed 4 bases and J shed 3 bases, with 8 bases lying between them. The germline V gene encodes CDR1 MGHDK and CDR2 SYGVNS. The CDR3 totals 13 residues. In DNA form, the CDR3 reads TGTGCCAGCAGTGGGAGAGGGACAGATACGCAGTATTTT. Amino acids: CASSGRGTDTQYF.

The chain links TRBV11-2 to TRBJ2-1, with no clear D. Trimming took off 0 bases at V and 1 base at J, with 7 bases between the two ends. Germline V gives CDR1 SGHAT, CDR2 FQNNGV. The CDR3 has 15 amino acids. The CDR3 loop is CASSLDFGSYNEQFF. CDR3 DNA sequence: TGTGCCAGCAGCTTAGATTTCGGATCCTACAATGAGCAGTTCTTC.

V gene TRBV14 combines with J gene TRBJ1-2; 10 bases map to TRBD1. Germline loops: CDR1 SGHDN, CDR2 FVKESK. V shed 1 base, J shed 8 bases, and the junction held 1 base outside the gene matches. The CDR3 has 13 residues. The CDR3 spells CASSQVTGGGYTF. CDR3 sequence (DNA): TGTGCCAGCAGCCAAGTGACAGGGGGCGGCTACACCTTC. Together with reference TRBV14 and TRBJ1-2, the CDR3 gives the full variable domain: EAGVTQFPSHSVIEKGQTVTLRCDPISGHDNLYWYRRVMGKEIKFLLHFVKESKQDESGMPNNRFLAERTGGTYSTLKVQPAELEDSGVYFCASSQVTGGGYTFGSGTRLTVV.